The 29 T cell receptor beta chains listed next were all sequenced from one sample in a study of neurological immune-mediated disorders. TCRdb re-called the 5' RACE reads through MiXCR, storing one row per CDR3 protein. This repertoire shows tens of thousands of distinct CDR3 sequences, more than 9.5% found once; its top ten account for about 12%. Regarding time point: longitudinal time-point 2. The source material was PBMCs. The source is a man between 25 and 39 years old in good health.

Ten or more counts support this clonotype. The chain is built from TRBV29-1 and TRBJ1-2; D is unclear. V lost 1 base and J 1 base, leaving 7 bases between the germline ends. The CDR3 consists of 13 residues. Germline V gene sequence: CDR1 SQVTM, CDR2 ANQGSEA. CDR3 in amino acids: CSVEGGNNYGYTF. The CDR3 DNA sequence: TGCAGCGTTGAAGGTGGGAATAACTATGGCTACACCTTC.

CDR3 bases: TGTGCCAGCAGTGAATTTAATGGGCCCGGGGAGCTGTTTTTT. Its protein is CASSEFNGPGELFF. The V gene is TRBV2, the J gene TRBJ2-2; no definite D call. Trimming took 2 bases from V and 6 from J, leaving 10 bases between them. CDR1 is SNHLY and CDR2 is FYNNEI in the germline V gene. There are 14 residues in the CDR3.

V usage is TRBV19 and J usage is TRBJ2-2; 9 bases map to TRBD1. Germline V gene data show CDR1 as LNHDA and CDR2 as SQIVND (reference sequence). The V gene end was trimmed by 7 bases and the J gene end by 4 bases; junction bases not matched to a gene: 7. CDR3 length: 15 amino acids. The CDR3: CASNGQGFTTGELFF. As DNA, the CDR3 is TGTGCCAGTAATGGACAGGGGTTTACCACCGGGGAGCTGTTTTTT. The complete variable domain, with remaining parts taken from reference TRBV19 and TRBJ2-2, reads DGGITQSPKYLFRKEGQNVTLSCEQNLNHDAMYWYRQDPGQGLRLIYYSQIVNDFQKGDIAEGYSVSREKKESFPLTVTSAQKNPTAFYLCASNGQGFTTGELFFGEGSRLTVL.

This clonotype occurred many times. V and J are TRBV5-1 and TRBJ2-7; no definite D call. The V and J ends lost 4 bases and 1 base respectively, with 3 bases between them. Germline-derived CDR1 and CDR2 are SGHRS and YFSETQ. The CDR3 covers 11 residues. The CDR3 sequence is CASSGSYEQYF. In nucleotides, the CDR3 is TGCGCCAGCAGCGGGTCCTACGAGCAGTACTTC.

This clonotype was seen many times. CDR3 nucleotides: TGCGCCAGCAGCTTGGGGAGCGGGAGCACCGGGGAGCTGTTTTTT. This translates into CASSLGSGSTGELFF. The J gene is TRBJ2-2, the V gene TRBV5-1; TRBD2 aligns across 8 bases. V trimming: 0 bases; J trimming: 4 bases; junction bases outside the gene matches: 2. CDR3 length equals 15 residues. Germline CDR1 SGHRS, CDR2 YFSETQ.

V usage is TRBV29-1 and J usage is TRBJ2-2, with a possible D match to TRBD1 (5 bases). The V end lost 5 bases, the J end lost 0 bases, and 10 bases lay between the germline ends. In germline, CDR1 is SQVTM, CDR2 ANQGSEA. The CDR3 is 14 residues long. CDR3 DNA sequence: TGCAGCGTTAATCCGACAGCGAACACCGGGGAGCTGTTTTTT. Its protein product is CSVNPTANTGELFF.

This clonotype was observed many times. This rearrangement joins TRBV28 to TRBJ2-2; D is unclear. Germline V gene data show CDR1 as MDHEN and CDR2 as SYDVKM. V was trimmed by 1 base and J by 4 bases, leaving 10 bases between them. This CDR3 spans 15 amino acids. The DNA of the CDR3 is TGTGCCAGCAGTTTATTCCCTAGTCCCACCGGGGAGCTGTTTTTT. Its translation is CASSLFPSPTGELFF.

This clonotype was detected many times. This sequence joins TRBV5-1 and TRBJ2-1; TRBD1 aligns across 8 bases. Germline CDR1 reads SGHRS; CDR2 reads YFSETQ. The CDR3 length is 14 residues. Trimming cost V 4 bases and J 8 bases; bases outside gene matches: 8. The CDR3 DNA follows: TGCGCCAGCAGCCCACTGGCAGGGGGCGATGAGCAGTTCTTC. This codes for CASSPLAGGDEQFF.

The table lists this clonotype with many counts. The chain has TRBV29-1 and TRBJ2-7, with 9 bases lining up with TRBD2. J gave up 6 bases and V 5 bases, and 2 bases lay outside the gene matches. In germline, CDR1 is SQVTM, CDR2 ANQGSEA. The CDR3 runs to 11 residues. The DNA for the CDR3 is TGCAGCGTTCCAGCGGGAGGCGAGCAGTACTTC. Residues: CSVPAGGEQYF.

This clonotype came up many times. CDR3 amino acids: CASSLARKTDTQYF. CDR3 coding DNA: TGCGCCAGCAGCTTGGCCAGGAAGACAGATACGCAGTATTTT. This chain joins TRBV5-1 and TRBJ2-3; D unresolved. The germline V gene encodes CDR1 SGHRS and CDR2 YFSETQ. V was trimmed by 0 bases and J by 3 bases, leaving 8 bases between them. This CDR3 has 14 residues.

In regard to this clonotype: A read error may produce the germline difference seen at one junction end. The rearrangement links TRBV4-1 to TRBJ2-7, with TRBD1 matching 8 bases. This CDR3 is built from 13 residues. In germline, CDR1 is MGHRA, CDR2 YSYEKL. CDR3 in amino acids: CASRDRAYYEHYF. The CDR3, as DNA: TGCGCCAGCAGGGACAGGGCGTACTACGAGCATTACTTC.

The sample holds many counts of this clonotype. This chain links TRBV29-1 with TRBJ2-7; TRBD1 might be the D (6 bases). The V end was cut by 2 bases, the J end by 2 bases, with 13 bases between. This CDR3 has 14 residues. Germline CDR1 SQVTM, CDR2 ANQGSEA. The CDR3 DNA follows: TGCAGCGTTGAAATTCAGGGGTACCCCTACGAGCAGTACTTC. The encoded protein is CSVEIQGYPYEQYF.

This clonotype was seen at least ten times. This chain links TRBV28 with TRBJ2-7; D is perhaps TRBD1 (6 bases). V dropped 3 bases and J dropped 2 bases, with 8 bases sitting between them. The CDR3 is made up of 13 amino acids. Germline CDR1 MDHEN, CDR2 SYDVKM. The CDR3 spells CASSFGTTYEQYF. In DNA, the CDR3 is TGTGCCAGCAGTTTCGGGACAACCTACGAGCAGTACTTC.

In this sample, this clonotype turned up many times. The chain combines TRBV9 with TRBJ1-4; weak D call: TRBD1 (6 bases). This CDR3 is built from 15 residues. CDR1 and CDR2 from the germline V gene are SGDLS and YYNGEE. V lost 0 bases and J lost 0, with 6 bases in between. The CDR3 region has the DNA TGTGCCAGCAGCGTAGGGGACACAACTAATGAAAAACTGTTTTTT. This encodes CASSVGDTTNEKLFF.

This clonotype appeared many times. The CDR3 reads CASSPPSGGYNEQFF. The CDR3 nucleotides are TGTGCCAGCAGTCCCCCTAGCGGAGGCTACAATGAGCAGTTCTTC. The V gene is TRBV12-3 or TRBV12-4, the J gene TRBJ2-1; 7 bases are a match to TRBD2. V lost 5 bases, J lost 3 bases, and 7 bases stayed unmatched. This CDR3 comprises 15 residues.

At least ten counts were recorded for this clonotype. This sequence joins TRBV7-9 and TRBJ2-5; 7 bases map to TRBD2. This CDR3 has 15 amino acids. Germline V CDR1 and CDR2: SEHNR, FQNEAQ (reference sequence). The V segment lost 5 bases and the J segment 2 bases; nucleotides outside the gene matches: 8. The CDR3 is CASSRERDIQETQYF. DNA for the CDR3: TGTGCCAGCAGCCGAGAGCGGGATATACAAGAGACCCAGTACTTC.

This clonotype has ten or more counts. The V and J genes are TRBV5-6 and TRBJ2-3; TRBD1 aligns across 8 bases. The CDR3 length is 14 residues. V was pared by 5 bases and J by 4 bases, with 6 bases of the junction left unmatched. Germline CDR1 SGHDT, CDR2 YYEEEE. CDR3 residues: CASRKAGGADTQYF. The CDR3 region has the DNA TGTGCCAGCAGAAAAGCAGGGGGCGCAGATACGCAGTATTTT.

This clonotype has a count of ten or more. The chain links TRBV7-9 to TRBJ2-1, with 14 bases identical to TRBD2. The germline V gene encodes CDR1 SEHNR and CDR2 FQNEAQ (reference sequence). The V gene end was trimmed by 3 bases and the J gene end by 10 bases; junction bases not matched to a gene: 8. The CDR3 has 16 amino acids. CDR3 loop: CASSLGGTSGSEEQFF. DNA for the CDR3: TGTGCCAGCAGCTTGGGTGGGACTAGCGGGAGCGAGGAGCAGTTCTTC. The variable domain in full, with the rest retrieved from reference TRBV7-9 and TRBJ2-1, is DTGVSQNPRHKITKRGQNVTFRCDPISEHNRLYWYRQTLGQGPEFLTYFQNEAQLEKSRLLSDRFSAERPKGSFSTLEIQRTEQGDSAMYLCASSLGGTSGSEEQFFGPGTRLTVL.

This clonotype has ten or more counts. This sequence joins TRBV24-1 and TRBJ2-7; TRBD1 matches at 8 bases. The V segment lost 7 bases and the J segment 4 bases; nucleotides outside the gene matches: 8. Germline V gives CDR1 KGHDR, CDR2 SFDVKD. This CDR3 contains 14 residues. CDR3 amino acids: CATSGQGNPYEQYF. Written as DNA, the CDR3 is TGTGCCACCAGCGGACAGGGCAATCCATACGAGCAGTACTTC.

The V gene is TRBV20-1, the J gene TRBJ2-2; TRBD1 aligns across 9 bases. Germline V gives CDR1 DFQATT, CDR2 SNEGSKA (reference sequence). CDR3 size: 17 residues. Unmatched junction bases numbered 10, after V lost 0 bases and J lost 5 bases. CDR3 region: CSARDPRQGVITGELFF. The CDR3 nucleotides are TGCAGTGCTAGAGATCCCCGACAGGGGGTAATTACCGGGGAGCTGTTTTTT.

This clonotype was detected only a few times. The gene calls are TRBV7-9 and TRBJ1-4; D is unresolved. Germline CDR1 reads SEHNR; CDR2 reads FQNEAQ (reference sequence). The CDR3 contains 16 residues. V was trimmed by 5 bases and J by 6 bases, leaving 19 bases between them. The CDR3 loop reads CASSDLGSQFYEKLFF. The CDR3 region has the DNA TGTGCCAGCAGCGACCTAGGGTCCCAGTTTTATGAAAAACTGTTTTTT. The full variable domain, with the rest looked up from reference TRBV7-9 and TRBJ1-4, is DTGVSQNPRHKITKRGQNVTFRCDPISEHNRLYWYRQTLGQGPEFLTYFQNEAQLEKSRLLSDRFSAERPKGSFSTLEIQRTEQGDSAMYLCASSDLGSQFYEKLFFGSGTQLSVL.

The chain employs TRBV11-2 and TRBJ2-1; D is unresolved. The V end was cut by 3 bases, the J end by 5 bases, with 5 bases between. Germline V gene sequence: CDR1 SGHAT, CDR2 FQNNGV. The CDR3 runs to 12 residues. For the CDR3, the DNA is TGTGCCAGCAGCTTGGTCGACAATGAGCAGTTCTTC. Its translation is CASSLVDNEQFF.

This clonotype was seen more than once but under ten times. The chain combines TRBV29-1 with TRBJ2-3, with 7 bases identical to TRBD2. Germline CDR1 SQVTM, CDR2 ANQGSEA. Trimming took 4 bases from V and 4 from J; bases not matched to a gene: 8. The CDR3 loop spans 14 amino acids. CDR3 amino acids: CSVVRGSNSDTQYF. In DNA form, the CDR3 reads TGCAGCGTTGTCCGCGGGAGCAATTCAGATACGCAGTATTTT.

This clonotype has a count of ten or more. This chain connects TRBV7-3 to TRBJ1-1; 8 nucleotides agree with TRBD1. V was clipped by 0 bases and J by 5 bases; unmatched bases: 5. CDR3 length: 15 residues. CDR1 and CDR2 (germline): SGHTA, FQGTGA. The CDR3 region is CASSLTGQGVTEAFF. CDR3 bases: TGTGCCAGCAGCTTAACAGGACAGGGTGTGACTGAAGCTTTCTTT.

In its sample, this clonotype was seen many times. The chain combines TRBV10-3 with TRBJ1-4, with D possibly TRBD1 on 5 matching bases. Germline CDR1 ENHRY, CDR2 SYGVKD. The germline V and J ends were trimmed by 3 bases and 0 bases, with 14 bases remaining between them. CDR3 size: 17 residues. The CDR3 DNA follows: TGTGCCATCAGTGAACGGCCTACGGACACAACTAATGAAAAACTGTTTTTT. This gives the protein CAISERPTDTTNEKLFF.

In the case of this clonotype: A much larger clone sits a single nucleotide away, making a read error possible. This chain joins TRBV9 and TRBJ2-5; D is uncertain. V was cut by 7 bases and J by 4 bases, with 14 bases left in between. Germline assignment: CDR1 SGDLS and CDR2 YYNGEE. The CDR3 contains 13 residues. CDR3 in amino acids: CASLNSVGETQYF. CDR3 sequence (DNA): TGTGCCAGCTTGAACAGTGTTGGAGAGACCCAGTACTTC.

This clonotype appeared many times. This chain uses TRBV5-1 with TRBJ2-7; a possible D gene is TRBD1 (5 bases). The CDR3 runs 12 residues. V dropped 4 bases and J dropped 7 bases, with 12 bases sitting between them. Germline V gives CDR1 SGHRS, CDR2 YFSETQ. CDR3 sequence (DNA): TGCGCCAGCAGCGCCACAGGTTCTGAGCAGTACTTC. It specifies CASSATGSEQYF.

This clonotype was observed many times. The chain is built from TRBV28 and TRBJ1-5, with no clear D. Germline values: CDR1 MDHEN, CDR2 SYDVKM. The CDR3 has 13 residues. Trimming took 2 bases from V and 5 from J, leaving 7 bases between them. In DNA form, the CDR3 reads TGTGCCAGCAGTTTAGTTGGGCATCAGCCCCAGCATTTT. Translated: CASSLVGHQPQHF.

Ten or more counts support this clonotype. The genes are TRBV20-1 and TRBJ1-3; D is unclear. The V gene lost 5 bases and the J gene lost 0 bases, with 14 bases spanning the gap. This CDR3 is 15 amino acids long. The germline V gene has CDR1 DFQATT and CDR2 SNEGSKA (reference sequence). Here the CDR3 reads CSASPDFSSGNTIYF. As DNA, the CDR3 is TGCAGTGCTTCTCCGGACTTCAGCTCTGGAAACACCATATATTTT.